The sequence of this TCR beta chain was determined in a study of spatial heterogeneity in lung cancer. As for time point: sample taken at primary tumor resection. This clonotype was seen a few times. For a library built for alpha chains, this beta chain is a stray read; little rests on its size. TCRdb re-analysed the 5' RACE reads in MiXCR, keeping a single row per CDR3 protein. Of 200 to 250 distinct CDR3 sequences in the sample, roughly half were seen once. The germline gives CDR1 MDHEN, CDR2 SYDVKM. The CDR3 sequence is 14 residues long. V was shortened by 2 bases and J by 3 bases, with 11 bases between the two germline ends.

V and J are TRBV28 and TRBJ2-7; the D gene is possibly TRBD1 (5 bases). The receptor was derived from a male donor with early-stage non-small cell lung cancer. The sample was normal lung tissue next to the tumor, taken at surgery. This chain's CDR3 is CASSLTARVYEQYF. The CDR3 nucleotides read TGTGCCAGCAGTTTAACGGCCAGGGTCTACGAGCAGTACTTC.